This T cell receptor beta chain comes out of a study of shared clonotypes between healthy human individuals (dated by TCRdb to about 2020). In the study overall: A couple of women and a few men aged 18 to 49 years were included in the cohort. To increase sequencing depth and limit assay-specific biases, TCR repertoire library preparation and sequencing were carried out by different laboratories using diverse techniques. The study deeply sequenced blood TCR repertoires of five healthy adults to estimate repertoire size and the extent of clonotype sharing between individuals. For each donor, CD4 naive and CD4 memory were each run on three plates, CD8 naive on two plates, and CD8 memory on one plate. Leukapheresis yielded between about 0.94 and 8.9 billion PBMCs per donor.

Study-wide findings and limitations: Around 5.4% of naive CD4, 3.5% of naive CD8, 2.3% of memory CD4, and 0.4% of memory CD8 clonotypes were shared across a few donors. Clonotypes shared by all four sorted-subset donors showed higher generation probabilities than non-shared clonotypes. Naive subsets generally had larger estimated clonotype richness than memory subsets. Because the study included a small number of donors, the genetic and exposure-history diversity represented was limited. Pairwise subsampling led to the expectation that sequencing depth would affect the degree of clonotype sharing among donors. Rarefaction of sorted-subset datasets indicated incomplete sequencing despite the large sequencing depth. Sampling was restricted to blood, and TCR repertoires in tissue are likely to differ from TCR repertoires in blood.

Using the deep immunoSEQ assay, multiplex PCR amplified TCR CDR3 regions from genomic DNA. For each cell subset, the extracted genomic DNA was distributed evenly across all wells of several immunoSEQ 96-well plates, and each plate served as one replicate. For sorted subsets, approximately 210 ng of genomic DNA, equivalent to 25,000 to 30,000 T cell genomes, went into each replicate PCR. Purified libraries were measured with a Qubit 3.0 fluorometer, size-checked on a Bioanalyzer 2100, and measured again with the KAPA Library Quantification kit. A separate single-read 150-cycle Illumina NextSeq 550 flow cell was used to sequence each immunoSEQ 96-well plate. The source study handled its data this way. The immunoSEQ output contained only junctional sequences without quality scores, so filtering could not match that applied to full-length reads. Sequences were annotated with PyIR, a Python wrapper for IgBLAST v1.9, using IMGT germline references to assign V/J genes and CDR3. Reads were filtered out if the reads had weak V/J assignments (E-value above 1e-6), no CDR3, stop codons, out-of-frame junctions, or ambiguous translated residues. V3J clonotypes were defined as sequences sharing the same inferred V gene, J gene, and CDR3 amino acid sequence. To compute the percentage overlap between repertoires, the number of shared unique clonotypes was divided by the size of the smaller repertoire. RTK rarefaction, the Chao1 estimator, and Recon v2.1 estimates of unobserved clonotypes were used to assess repertoire richness. Generation probabilities were computed with OLGA for all TCRbeta clonotypes obtained by the gDNA method from a handful of donors. TCRdb mirrors the immuneACCESS table, restricted to in-frame sequences. Some clones are absent from its copies; in checked studies, under half trace to an unresolved V gene, and the reason for the others is unknown. D and trimming come from the DNA, and the V and J calls and clone size come from that table. The sample table shows over a million clones, and 95% to 99% are seen once. The ten largest make up around 0.47% of the sample.

The donors were healthy, HIV-negative adults with no recently reported acute infections or vaccinations. Only Caucasian adults living in Nashville, Tennessee, USA were represented among the donors. CD4+ T cells were enriched by magnetic negative selection; naive cells were then positively selected on CD45RA, and the negative fraction formed the memory subset. Blood was collected by leukapheresis, and PBMCs were isolated by Ficoll-Histopaque density gradient centrifugation and then cryopreserved in liquid nitrogen vapor phase. Purity and quantity of every magnetically sorted T cell population were checked by analytical flow cytometry. Genomic DNA was isolated from each sorted fraction and quantified by UV absorbance on a Nanodrop 2000c. On this clone: Its recognized antigen is unknown. Base qualities are not at hand, and no much larger clone is one base apart.

Relative to germline, V is missing 5 bases and J is missing 1 base, with 9 bases of the junction outside any gene match. The cysteine opens and the phenylalanine closes a CDR3 of 15 amino acids. The only DNA kept is the CDR3, 45 bases in frame from the first base. The germline V gene (reference sequence) supplies CDR1 GTSNPN and CDR2 SVGIG. The material sequenced was naive CD4+ T cells sorted from blood. According to the study, the label for this sample's cell subset or site signals: CD45RA+ positively selected. The sequence links TRBV30 to TRBJ2-3, and 7 bases in between align with TRBD1. The sequence came from a man aged 25 to 40 in good health. The CDR3 corresponds to CAWSPGTAGTDTQYF. In nucleotide form, the sequence is TGTGCCTGGTCTCCCGGGACAGCGGGCACAGATACGCAGTATTTT.